The 18 T cell receptor beta chains presented below share a single source sample, sequenced in a study of cytomegalovirus exposure and HLA in healthy donors. The PCR used 60 Vbeta and 13 Jbeta primers. Generated by immunoSEQ multiplex PCR, the TCRdb table keeps only in-frame clones and is missing some. Of fewer than 200,000 clones in the sample, about 75% are singletons; the top ten hold 1.3% to 1.5%. Sequencing used PBMCs. All receptors come from a man between 18 and 29 years old in good health and CMV-seronegative.

V usage is TRBV28 and J usage is TRBJ2-6; D perhaps matches TRBD2 (7 bases). V was clipped by 7 bases and J by 4 bases, with 14 bases between them. This CDR3 has 15 amino acids. The germline gives CDR1 MDHEN, CDR2 SYDVKM. CDR3 sequence (DNA): TGTGCCAGCACCACTGGGGGGGCCGGGGCCAACGTCCTGACTTTC. It specifies CASTTGGAGANVLTF.

The chain has TRBV28 and TRBJ2-5; 11 nucleotides align to TRBD1. The germline gives CDR1 MDHEN, CDR2 SYDVKM. This CDR3 region has 13 residues. V shed 8 bases, J shed 6 bases, and the junction held 5 bases outside the gene matches. The CDR3 region has the DNA TGTGCCAGCGGAGGACAGGGGGCGCAGACCCAGTACTTC. Translating it yields CASGGQGAQTQYF. Complete variable domain (other parts from reference TRBV28 and TRBJ2-5): DVKVTQSSRYLVKRTGEKVFLECVQDMDHENMFWYRQDPGLGLRLIYFSYDVKMKEKGDIPEGYSVSREKKERFSLILESASTNQTSMYLCASGGQGAQTQYFGPGTRLLVL.

V is TRBV27 and J is TRBJ2-1; 12 positions agree with TRBD2. Germline lookup yields CDR1 MNHEY and CDR2 SMNVEV (reference sequence). Trimming at V came to 3 bases and at J to 7 bases, leaving 19 bases not matched to a gene. The CDR3 consists of 20 residues. The CDR3 DNA follows: TGTGCCAGCAGTTTGGCGGCCCCGACTAGCGGGAGTCGAATACGGAATGAGCAGTTCTTC. Translation gives CASSLAAPTSGSRIRNEQFF.

This clone appeared a few times. This sequence joins TRBV27 and TRBJ2-3, with TRBD2 matching over 9 bases. V lost 2 bases, J lost 8 bases, and 8 bases stayed unmatched. Germline CDR1 is MNHEY and CDR2 is SMNVEV (reference sequence). The CDR3 has 15 amino acids. The CDR3 is CASSLDPLLAGTQYF. The CDR3 DNA is TGTGCCAGCAGTTTAGACCCTTTACTAGCGGGTACGCAGTATTTT.

This chain joins TRBV28 and TRBJ1-5, with a tentative D call TRBD1 (5 bases). The CDR3 has 13 residues. Germline V lookup: CDR1 MDHEN, CDR2 SYDVKM. Between the trimmed V and J ends, which lost 4 bases and 7 bases, there was a span of 11 bases. CDR3 DNA: TGTGCCAGCAGTTGGCGGGGCGGCCAGCCCCAGCATTTT. Amino acids: CASSWRGGQPQHF.

The J gene is TRBJ1-4, the V gene TRBV4-1; TRBD1 aligns across 7 bases. This CDR3 contains 15 residues. V shed 0 bases, J shed 8 bases, and the junction held 6 bases outside the gene matches. Germline V gives CDR1 MGHRA, CDR2 YSYEKL. CDR3 coding DNA: TGCGCCAGCAGCCAAGACGGGGCAGGGGGAGAAAAACTGTTTTTT. As protein: CASSQDGAGGEKLFF.

The J gene is TRBJ1-2, the V gene TRBV28; D gene uncertain. The germline V gene has CDR1 MDHEN and CDR2 SYDVKM. The ends were cut back, 2 bases at V and 3 bases at J, with 7 bases in the middle. This CDR3 is 13 amino acids long. CDR3 coding DNA: TGTGCCAGCAGTTTAATCCGAGACTATGGCTACACCTTC. Its translation: CASSLIRDYGYTF.

This CDR3 reads CASSYAGLYGYTF. For the CDR3, the DNA is TGTGCCAGCAGTTACGCAGGGCTCTATGGCTACACCTTC. The chain has TRBV6-5 and TRBJ1-2; weak D call: TRBD1 (5 bases). The CDR3 contains 13 residues. Germline V gene lookup returns CDR1 MNHEY and CDR2 SVGAGI. Trimming took off 2 bases at V and 4 bases at J, with 8 bases between the two ends.

This clone was picked up a small number of times. This chain links TRBV7-2 with TRBJ2-3; D is unresolved. Trimming stripped 2 bases from V and 0 bases from J, with 18 bases between. Germline loops: CDR1 SGHTA, CDR2 FQGNSA. This CDR3 is built from 18 residues. CDR3 nucleotide sequence: TGTGCCAGCAGCTTATCGGCAGCGAGAGGAGCTAGCACAGATACGCAGTATTTT. Translation gives CASSLSAARGASTDTQYF.

This clone was detected only a few times. V and J are TRBV7-9 and TRBJ2-7; TRBD1 matches at 8 bases. Germline CDR1 reads SEHNR; CDR2 reads FQNEAQ (reference sequence). This CDR3 is 14 amino acids long. The ends lost 7 bases at V and 4 bases at J; junction bases unmatched: 9. Here the CDR3 DNA reads TGTGCCAGCACCTTTGGACAGGGTTGGTACGAGCAGTACTTC. Protein: CASTFGQGWYEQYF.

J is TRBJ2-1 and V is TRBV5-6; D remains ambiguous. This CDR3 has 13 residues. V was trimmed by 3 bases and J by 7 bases, leaving 11 bases between them. CDR1 and CDR2 (germline): SGHDT, YYEEEE. The CDR3 here is CASSWPAGNEQFF. In DNA form, the CDR3 reads TGTGCCAGCAGCTGGCCTGCTGGTAATGAGCAGTTCTTC.

The V gene is TRBV30, the J gene TRBJ1-1; tentative D call: TRBD1 (5 bases). The CDR3 contains 13 residues. Germline lookup yields CDR1 GTSNPN and CDR2 SVGIG (reference sequence). Trimming cost V 2 bases and J 2 bases, with 9 bases left between them. This chain's CDR3 is CAWSKQGNTEAFF. CDR3 nucleotide sequence: TGTGCCTGGAGTAAGCAGGGCAACACTGAAGCTTTCTTT.

The sample holds one count of this clone. The CDR3 protein is CASSVGGAEPSGEQYF. The CDR3 DNA sequence: TGTGCCAGCAGCGTAGGGGGAGCGGAGCCCTCTGGGGAGCAGTACTTC. The chain employs TRBV9 and TRBJ2-7, with D possibly being TRBD2 (5 bases). Trimming took off 0 bases at V and 7 bases at J, with 20 bases between the two ends. The length of the CDR3 is 16 residues. Germline loops: CDR1 SGDLS, CDR2 YYNGEE.

This sequence joins TRBV5-4 and TRBJ2-7; 11 bases are a match to TRBD2. V gave up 4 bases and J gave up 0 bases; unmatched junction bases: 3. Per germline, CDR1 SGHNT and CDR2 YYREEE (reference sequence). This CDR3 has 15 residues. The DNA of the CDR3 is TGTGCCAGCAGCCTGGGACTAGCGGCCTCCTACGAGCAGTACTTC. Protein: CASSLGLAASYEQYF.

The chain carries TRBV5-6 and TRBJ2-7, with TRBD1 matching over 8 bases. The germline gives CDR1 SGHDT, CDR2 YYEEEE. The junction had 11 bases not matched to a gene; V was cut back by 4 bases and J by 5 bases. The CDR3 is 15 residues long. In DNA, the CDR3 is TGTGCCAGCAGCCCACGGGGCAGGGGGCGTAACGAGCAGTACTTC. This encodes CASSPRGRGRNEQYF. The whole variable domain, remainder taken from reference TRBV5-6 and TRBJ2-7, is DAGVTQSPTHLIKTRGQQVTLRCSPKSGHDTVSWYQQALGQGPQFIFQYYEEEERQRGNFPDRFSGHQFPNYSSELNVNALLLGDSALYLCASSPRGRGRNEQYFGPGTRLTVT.

The chain links TRBV6-6 to TRBJ1-2; D is undetermined. This CDR3 is 15 amino acids long. Germline CDR1 reads MNHNY; CDR2 reads SVGAGI (reference sequence). The germline V and J ends were trimmed by 0 bases and 2 bases, with 10 bases remaining between them. CDR3 DNA: TGTGCCAGCAGTTACTCGAGAGGGAACAACTATGGCTACACCTTC. Translating gives CASSYSRGNNYGYTF.

The gene calls are TRBV5-1 and TRBJ2-1; D is possibly TRBD2 (5 bases). In germline, CDR1 is SGHRS, CDR2 YFSETQ. V gave up 0 bases and J gave up 0 bases, with 10 bases separating them. The CDR3 is 16 residues long. The CDR3 reads CASSLASGGSYNEQFF. CDR3 sequence (DNA): TGCGCCAGCAGCTTGGCCAGCGGCGGCTCCTACAATGAGCAGTTCTTC.

V usage is TRBV6-1 and J usage is TRBJ1-5, with TRBD1 matching 11 bases. The ends lost 0 bases at V and 0 bases at J; junction bases unmatched: 7. CDR1 MNHNS and CDR2 SASEGT come from the germline V gene. This CDR3 is 19 amino acids long. DNA of the CDR3: TGTGCCAGCAGTGAAGCCGGACAGGGGGCCCTTAATAGCAATCAGCCCCAGCATTTT. Its protein product is CASSEAGQGALNSNQPQHF.